One and the same sample provided the 18 T cell receptor beta chains below, sequenced in a study of patients and donors after allogeneic stem cell transplantation. TCRdb itself ran the RT-PCR reads through MiXCR, one entry per CDR3 protein. The data show roughly 960,000 distinct CDR3 sequences, with roughly 18% seen just once and 5.5% to 6.5% held by the top ten. Sequenced sample: blood, either unsorted or a sorted T cell fraction (not recorded which). All receptors derive from a human donor who was either an allogeneic HSCT recipient or a stem cell or donor lymphocyte infusion donor (not recorded which). It is not recorded whose cells these are; they may come from a transplant donor.

The chain uses TRBV4-1 and TRBJ2-7; TRBD2 aligns across 9 bases. The J segment lost 3 bases and the V segment lost 4 bases, leaving 4 bases of the junction unmatched. The CDR3 covers 14 residues. The germline gives CDR1 MGHRA, CDR2 YSYEKL. The CDR3 here is CASSLIAGDYEQYF. CDR3 nucleotides: TGCGCCAGCAGCCTGATAGCGGGAGACTACGAGCAGTACTTC.

This clonotype was seen a few times. The chain employs TRBV2 and TRBJ1-2; D might be TRBD1 (6 bases). V shed 8 bases and J shed 5 bases, with 12 bases lying between them. Germline values: CDR1 SNHLY, CDR2 FYNNEI. The CDR3 length is 12 residues. Here the CDR3 DNA reads TGTGCCAGCCGAAGGGGGGAATATGGCTACACCTTC. It encodes CASRRGEYGYTF.

This chain connects TRBV5-1 to TRBJ1-1; maybe TRBD1 (5 bases). The ends were cut back, 4 bases at V and 1 base at J, with 14 bases in the middle. The length of the CDR3 is 15 residues. The germline V gene has CDR1 SGHRS and CDR2 YFSETQ. CDR3 region: CASSKLQGGNTEAFF. The CDR3 coding sequence is TGCGCCAGCAGCAAACTCCAGGGAGGGAACACTGAAGCTTTCTTT.

This clonotype occurred a few times. The chain recombines TRBV9 with TRBJ1-2; D gene unclear. This CDR3 region has 13 residues. CDR1 SGDLS and CDR2 YYNGEE come from the germline V gene. Trimming shortened V by 4 bases and J by 5 bases, and 12 bases separated the two germline ends. DNA for the CDR3: TGTGCCAGCAGCTCGCGACGGACGTATGGCTACACCTTC. It yields the protein CASSSRRTYGYTF.

This rearrangement joins TRBV4-2 to TRBJ1-2; D uncertain. V was pared by 0 bases and J by 6 bases, with 8 bases between. Germline assignment: CDR1 LGHNA and CDR2 YNFKEQ. CDR3 size: 13 residues. This CDR3 is CASSQEKGDGYTF. The CDR3 DNA follows: TGTGCCAGCAGCCAAGAAAAGGGCGATGGCTACACCTTC.

This clonotype was seen ten or more times. The chain carries TRBV25-1 and TRBJ2-1, with unresolved D. V was shortened by 2 bases and J by 7 bases, with 15 bases between the two germline ends. In germline, CDR1 is MGHDK, CDR2 SYGVNS. The CDR3 totals 15 residues. The CDR3 protein is CASSETTTFTNEQFF. DNA of the CDR3: TGTGCCAGCAGTGAAACTACCACCTTTACGAATGAGCAGTTCTTC.

The V and J genes are TRBV5-1 and TRBJ1-2; D is unresolved. V was shortened by 3 bases and J by 3 bases, with 9 bases between the two germline ends. CDR3 size: 13 residues. Germline CDR1 is SGHRS and CDR2 is YFSETQ. CDR3 loop: CASSSGRDYGYTF. CDR3 coding DNA: TGCGCCAGCAGCTCGGGTCGAGACTATGGCTACACCTTC. The whole variable domain, remainder taken from reference TRBV5-1 and TRBJ1-2, is KAGVTQTPRYLIKTRGQQVTLSCSPISGHRSVSWYQQTPGQGLQFLFEYFSETQRNKGNFPGRFSGRQFSNSRSEMNVSTLELGDSALYLCASSSGRDYGYTFGSGTRLTVV.

This clonotype has more than one count but fewer than ten. The chain carries TRBV7-9 and TRBJ1-1; D gene unclear. CDR3 size: 15 residues. CDR1 is SEHNR and CDR2 is FQNEAQ in the germline V gene (reference sequence). Trimming cost V 3 bases and J 6 bases, with 17 bases left between them. This CDR3 is CASSFPSGVTAEAFF. DNA of the CDR3: TGTGCCAGCAGCTTTCCCAGCGGAGTAACGGCTGAAGCTTTCTTT.

The chain has TRBV5-1 and TRBJ1-1; D unresolved. The CDR3 extends over 15 amino acids. Germline V gene lookup returns CDR1 SGHRS and CDR2 YFSETQ. Trimming left V 0 bases short and J 3 bases short, with 12 bases between. This CDR3 reads CASSLAPREDTEAFF. The CDR3 bases are TGCGCCAGCAGCTTGGCCCCAAGGGAGGACACTGAAGCTTTCTTT.

This clonotype was seen only a few times. This chain joins TRBV29-1 and TRBJ2-2; D call uncertain. CDR1 is SQVTM and CDR2 is ANQGSEA in the germline V gene. The CDR3 consists of 14 residues. The V end lost 1 base, the J end lost 2 bases, and 8 bases lay between the germline ends. CDR3: CSVEGQVNTGELFF. The CDR3, as DNA: TGCAGCGTTGAAGGGCAGGTCAACACCGGGGAGCTGTTTTTT.

V and J are TRBV3-1 and TRBJ2-7; maybe TRBD2 (6 bases). The germline V gene encodes CDR1 LGHDT and CDR2 YNNKEL (reference sequence). The germline V and J ends were trimmed by 2 bases and 4 bases, with 12 bases remaining between them. The CDR3 contains 14 residues. The CDR3 DNA sequence: TGTGCCAGCAGCCAACGGCTGGGAGGATACGAGCAGTACTTC. This sequence encodes CASSQRLGGYEQYF.

The chain recombines TRBV3-1 with TRBJ2-3, with unresolved D. The length of the CDR3 is 15 residues. Between the trimmed V and J ends, which lost 3 bases and 1 base, there was a span of 11 bases. The germline V gene encodes CDR1 LGHDT and CDR2 YNNKEL (reference sequence). The CDR3 sequence: CASSHQPSGTDTQYF. The CDR3 coding sequence is TGTGCCAGCAGCCACCAACCGTCGGGCACAGATACGCAGTATTTT.

The rearrangement links TRBV20-1 to TRBJ1-1; D is unclear. V was shortened by 3 bases and J by 1 base, with 12 bases between the two germline ends. Looked up from germline, CDR1 is DFQATT and CDR2 is SNEGSKA (reference sequence). The CDR3 contains 14 residues. Written as DNA, the CDR3 is TGCAGTGCTAGCCGACGGGAGTCGAACACTGAAGCTTTCTTT. It yields the protein CSASRRESNTEAFF.

J is TRBJ2-1 and V is TRBV11-2; 9 bases are a match to TRBD1. CDR3 length: 16 amino acids. Looked up from germline, CDR1 is SGHAT and CDR2 is FQNNGV. Germline trimming cut 5 bases from V and 1 base from J; bases unmatched to any gene: 6. The CDR3 DNA reads as TGTGCCAGCAGCAAGTCGACAGGGGGTTCCTACAATGAGCAGTTCTTC. It yields the protein CASSKSTGGSYNEQFF.

The V call is TRBV3-1, the J call TRBJ2-7; 9 nucleotides line up with TRBD1. The germline gives CDR1 LGHDT, CDR2 YNNKEL (reference sequence). Trimming took 4 bases from V and 6 from J; bases not matched to a gene: 7. This CDR3 contains 14 residues. For the CDR3, the DNA is TGTGCCAGCAGCCGGGACAGGGTACGCTCCGAGCAGTACTTC. Translating it yields CASSRDRVRSEQYF.

The V and J genes are TRBV7-6 and TRBJ1-2; D may be TRBD1 (5 bases). CDR1 is SGHVS and CDR2 is FNYEAQ in the germline V gene. Trimming removed 8 bases from V and 6 bases from J, with 10 bases in between. The CDR3 sequence is 11 residues long. CDR3 bases: TGTGCCAGCGGGGGTATGGATGGCTACACCTTC. Amino acids: CASGGMDGYTF.

This clonotype showed up just a few times. The rearrangement uses TRBV6-5 and TRBJ1-2, with D tentatively TRBD1 (5 bases). V was cut by 2 bases and J by 3 bases, with 10 bases left in between. The CDR3 covers 14 residues. The germline gives CDR1 MNHEY, CDR2 SVGAGI. CDR3 sequence: CASSYGGIYYGYTF. CDR3 in DNA: TGTGCCAGCAGTTACGGGGGGATCTACTATGGCTACACCTTC.

A few counts support this clonotype. CDR3 nucleotide sequence: TGTGCCAGCAGTCCTCTAGGGGCGGGGGTCACCTACGAGCAGTACTTC. It translates to CASSPLGAGVTYEQYF. V and J are TRBV12-3 or TRBV12-4 and TRBJ2-7; TRBD2 matches 7 bases. The trim removed 5 bases at V and 2 bases at J, leaving 12 bases unmatched. This CDR3 has 16 amino acids.